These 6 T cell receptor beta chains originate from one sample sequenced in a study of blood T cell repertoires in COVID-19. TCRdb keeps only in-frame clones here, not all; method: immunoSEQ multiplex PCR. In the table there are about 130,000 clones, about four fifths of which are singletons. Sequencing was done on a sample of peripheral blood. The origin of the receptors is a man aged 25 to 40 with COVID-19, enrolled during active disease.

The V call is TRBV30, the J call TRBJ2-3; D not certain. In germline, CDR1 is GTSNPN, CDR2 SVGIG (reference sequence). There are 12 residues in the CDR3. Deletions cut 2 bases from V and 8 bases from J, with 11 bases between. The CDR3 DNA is TGTGCCTGGAGTCCCCCTCCAGGTACGCAGTATTTT. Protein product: CAWSPPPGTQYF.

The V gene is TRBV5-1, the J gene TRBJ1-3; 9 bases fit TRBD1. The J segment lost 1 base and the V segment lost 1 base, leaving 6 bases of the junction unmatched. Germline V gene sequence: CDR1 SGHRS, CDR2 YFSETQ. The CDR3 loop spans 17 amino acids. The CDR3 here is CASSLTGQGKSGNTIYF. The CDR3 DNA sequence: TGCGCCAGCAGCTTGACCGGACAGGGGAAGTCTGGAAACACCATATATTTT.

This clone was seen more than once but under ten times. The CDR3, as DNA: TGTGCCAGCAGCTTAGCCCGTTACGAGCAGTACTTC. Encoded protein: CASSLARYEQYF. The chain combines TRBV7-2 with TRBJ2-7; D gene uncertain. Germline V CDR1 and CDR2: SGHTA, FQGNSA. With 0 bases removed from V and 4 bases from J, the gap between germline ends came to 4 bases. There are 12 residues in the CDR3. Combining the CDR3 with reference TRBV7-2 and TRBJ2-7 gives the whole variable domain GAGVSQSPSNKVTEKGKDVELRCDPISGHTALYWYRQSLGQGLEFLIYFQGNSAPDKSGLPSDRFSAERTGGSVSTLTIQRTQQEDSAVYLCASSLARYEQYFGPGTRLTVT.

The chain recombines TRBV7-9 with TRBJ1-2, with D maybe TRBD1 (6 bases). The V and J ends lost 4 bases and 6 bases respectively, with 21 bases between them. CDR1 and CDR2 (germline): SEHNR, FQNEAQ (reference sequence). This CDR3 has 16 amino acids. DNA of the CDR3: TGTGCCAGCAGCTCCACCCAAGGAGCAGGGGCCCATGGCTACACCTTC. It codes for CASSSTQGAGAHGYTF.

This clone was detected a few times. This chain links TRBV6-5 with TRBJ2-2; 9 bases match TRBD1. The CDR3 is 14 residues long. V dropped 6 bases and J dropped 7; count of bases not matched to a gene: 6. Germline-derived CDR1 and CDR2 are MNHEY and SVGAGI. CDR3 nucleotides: TGTGCCAGCAGGGACAGGGGATTAGGCGGGGAGCTGTTTTTT. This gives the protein CASRDRGLGGELFF.

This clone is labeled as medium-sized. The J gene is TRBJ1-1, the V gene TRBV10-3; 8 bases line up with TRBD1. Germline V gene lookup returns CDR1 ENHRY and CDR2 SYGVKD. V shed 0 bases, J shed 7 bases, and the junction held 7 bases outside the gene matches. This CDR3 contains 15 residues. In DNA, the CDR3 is TGTGCCATCAGTGAGTCGGTTCAGGGGGCAGGTGAAGCTTTCTTT. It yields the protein CAISESVQGAGEAFF.